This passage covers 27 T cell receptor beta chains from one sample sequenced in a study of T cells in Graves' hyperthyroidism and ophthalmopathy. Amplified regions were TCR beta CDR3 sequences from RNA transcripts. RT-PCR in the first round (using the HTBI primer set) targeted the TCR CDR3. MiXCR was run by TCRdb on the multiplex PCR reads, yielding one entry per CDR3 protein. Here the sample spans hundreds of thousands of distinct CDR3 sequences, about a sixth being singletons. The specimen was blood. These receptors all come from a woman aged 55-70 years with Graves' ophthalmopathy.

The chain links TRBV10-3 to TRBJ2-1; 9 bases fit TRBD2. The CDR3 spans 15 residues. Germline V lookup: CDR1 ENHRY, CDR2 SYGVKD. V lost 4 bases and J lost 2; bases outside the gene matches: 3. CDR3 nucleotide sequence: TGTGCCATCAGTGGAACTAGCGGGCCCTACAATGAGCAGTTCTTC. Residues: CAISGTSGPYNEQFF.

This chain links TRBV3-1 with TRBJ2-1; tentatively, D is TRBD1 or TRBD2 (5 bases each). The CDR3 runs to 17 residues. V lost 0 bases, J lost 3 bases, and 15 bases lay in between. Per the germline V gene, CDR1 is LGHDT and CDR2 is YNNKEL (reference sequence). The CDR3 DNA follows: TGTGCCAGCAGCCAAGATTTTTACCGTGGGGGCTACAATGAGCAGTTCTTC. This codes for CASSQDFYRGGYNEQFF.

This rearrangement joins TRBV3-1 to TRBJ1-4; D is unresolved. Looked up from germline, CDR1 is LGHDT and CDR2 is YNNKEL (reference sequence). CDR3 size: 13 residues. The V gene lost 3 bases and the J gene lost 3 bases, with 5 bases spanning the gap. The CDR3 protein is CASSHFSNEKLFF. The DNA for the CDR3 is TGTGCCAGCAGCCACTTTTCTAATGAAAAACTGTTTTTT.

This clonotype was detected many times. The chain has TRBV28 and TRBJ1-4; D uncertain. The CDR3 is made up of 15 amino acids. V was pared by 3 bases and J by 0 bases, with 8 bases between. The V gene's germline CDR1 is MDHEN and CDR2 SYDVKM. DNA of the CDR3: TGTGCCAGCAGTTTTTGGGGTGCAACTAATGAAAAACTGTTTTTT. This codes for CASSFWGATNEKLFF.

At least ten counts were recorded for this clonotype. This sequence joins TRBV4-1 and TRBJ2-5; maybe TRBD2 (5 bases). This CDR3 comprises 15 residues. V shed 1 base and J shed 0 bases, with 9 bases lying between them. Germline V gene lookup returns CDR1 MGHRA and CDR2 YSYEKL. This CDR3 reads CASSQVAGYQETQYF. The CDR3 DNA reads TGCGCCAGCAGCCAAGTCGCGGGTTACCAAGAGACCCAGTACTTC.

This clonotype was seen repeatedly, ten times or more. For the CDR3, the DNA is TGTGCCAGCAGCTTAGGACAGGGATACACCGGGGAGCTGTTTTTT. It specifies CASSLGQGYTGELFF. This rearrangement joins TRBV7-2 to TRBJ2-2; 7 positions agree with TRBD1. The CDR3 consists of 15 residues. The J segment lost 3 bases and the V segment lost 1 base, leaving 2 bases of the junction unmatched. Germline values: CDR1 SGHTA, CDR2 FQGNSA.

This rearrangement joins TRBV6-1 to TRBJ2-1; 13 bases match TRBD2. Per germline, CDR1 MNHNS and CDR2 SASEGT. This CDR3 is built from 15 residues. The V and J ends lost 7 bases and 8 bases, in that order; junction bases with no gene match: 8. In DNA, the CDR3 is TGTGCCAGCACCCAGGGACTAGCGGGAACCGATGAGCAGTTCTTC. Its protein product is CASTQGLAGTDEQFF.

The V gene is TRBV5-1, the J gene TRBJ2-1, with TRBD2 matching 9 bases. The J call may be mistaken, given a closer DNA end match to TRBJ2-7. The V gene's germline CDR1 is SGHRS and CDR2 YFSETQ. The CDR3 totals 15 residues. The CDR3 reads CASSQSAGGLNEQYF. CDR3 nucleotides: TGCGCCAGCAGCCAATCAGCGGGAGGTCTGAATGAGCAGTACTTC.

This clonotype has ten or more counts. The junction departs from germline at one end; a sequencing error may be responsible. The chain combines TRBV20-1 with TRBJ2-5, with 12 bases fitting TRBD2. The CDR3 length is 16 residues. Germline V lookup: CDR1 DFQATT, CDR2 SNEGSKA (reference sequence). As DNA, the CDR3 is TGCAGTGCCAGAGGACTAGCGGGGAATTTCCAAGAGACCCAGTACTTC. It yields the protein CSARGLAGNFQETQYF.

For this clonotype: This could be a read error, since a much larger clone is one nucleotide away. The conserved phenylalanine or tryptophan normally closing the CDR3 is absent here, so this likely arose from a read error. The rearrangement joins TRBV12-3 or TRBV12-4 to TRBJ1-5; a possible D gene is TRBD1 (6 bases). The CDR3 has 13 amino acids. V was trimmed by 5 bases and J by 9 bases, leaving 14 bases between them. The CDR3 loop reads CASSETGKWPQHL. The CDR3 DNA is TGTGCCAGCAGTGAAACAGGGAAATGGCCCCAGCATCTT.

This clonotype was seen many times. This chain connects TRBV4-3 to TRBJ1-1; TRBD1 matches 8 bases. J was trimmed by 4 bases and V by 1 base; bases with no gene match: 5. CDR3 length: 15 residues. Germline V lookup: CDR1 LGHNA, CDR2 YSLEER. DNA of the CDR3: TGCGCCAGCAGCCAAGGGACAGGGAGGAGCACTGAAGCTTTCTTT. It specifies CASSQGTGRSTEAFF.

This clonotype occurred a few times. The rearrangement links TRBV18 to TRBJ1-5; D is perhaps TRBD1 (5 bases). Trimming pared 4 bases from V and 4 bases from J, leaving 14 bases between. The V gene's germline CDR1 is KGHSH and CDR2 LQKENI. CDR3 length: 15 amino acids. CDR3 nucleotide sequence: TGTGCCAGCTCACGGGGACGACAGTCAAATCAGCCCCAGCATTTT. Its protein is CASSRGRQSNQPQHF.

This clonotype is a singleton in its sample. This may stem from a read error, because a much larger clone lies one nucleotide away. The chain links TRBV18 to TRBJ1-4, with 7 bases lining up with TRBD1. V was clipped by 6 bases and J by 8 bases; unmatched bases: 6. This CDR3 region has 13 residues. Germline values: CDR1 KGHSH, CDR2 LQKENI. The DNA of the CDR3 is TGTGCCAGCTCTACAGGGGTCCCAGAAAAACTGTTTTTT. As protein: CASSTGVPEKLFF.

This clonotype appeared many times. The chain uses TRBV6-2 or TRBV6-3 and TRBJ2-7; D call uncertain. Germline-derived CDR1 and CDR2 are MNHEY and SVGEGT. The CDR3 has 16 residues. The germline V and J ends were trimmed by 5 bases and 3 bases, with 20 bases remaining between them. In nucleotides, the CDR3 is TGTGCCAGCAGTCCTTCTTATGGAGCTTTAGTCTACGAGCAGTACTTC. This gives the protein CASSPSYGALVYEQYF.

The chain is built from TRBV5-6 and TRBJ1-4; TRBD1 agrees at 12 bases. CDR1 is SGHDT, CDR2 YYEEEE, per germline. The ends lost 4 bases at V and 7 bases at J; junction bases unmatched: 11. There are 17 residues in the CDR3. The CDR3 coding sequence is TGTGCCAGCAGCGCCGGGACAGGGGGCTACCTAGCTGAAAAACTGTTTTTT. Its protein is CASSAGTGGYLAEKLFF.

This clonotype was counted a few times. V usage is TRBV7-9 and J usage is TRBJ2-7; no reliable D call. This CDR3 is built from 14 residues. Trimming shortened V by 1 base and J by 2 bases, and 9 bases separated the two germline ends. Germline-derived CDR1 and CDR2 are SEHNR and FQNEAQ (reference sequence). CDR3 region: CASSLEGTPYEQYF. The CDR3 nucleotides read TGTGCCAGCAGCTTAGAGGGCACCCCCTACGAGCAGTACTTC.

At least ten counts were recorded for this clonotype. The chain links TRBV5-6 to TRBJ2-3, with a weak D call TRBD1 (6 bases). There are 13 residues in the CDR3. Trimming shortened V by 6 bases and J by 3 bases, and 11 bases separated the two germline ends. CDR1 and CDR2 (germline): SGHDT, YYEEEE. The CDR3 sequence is CASTSDRTDTQYF. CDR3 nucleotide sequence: TGTGCCAGCACCTCCGACAGGACAGATACGCAGTATTTT.

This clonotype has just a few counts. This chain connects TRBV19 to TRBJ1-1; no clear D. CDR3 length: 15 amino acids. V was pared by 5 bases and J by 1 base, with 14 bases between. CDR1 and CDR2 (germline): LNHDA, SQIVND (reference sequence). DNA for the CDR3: TGTGCCAGTAGTCCGAACCGACGGCAGAACACTGAAGCTTTCTTT. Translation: CASSPNRRQNTEAFF. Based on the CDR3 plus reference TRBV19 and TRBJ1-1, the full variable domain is DGGITQSPKYLFRKEGQNVTLSCEQNLNHDAMYWYRQDPGQGLRLIYYSQIVNDFQKGDIAEGYSVSREKKESFPLTVTSAQKNPTAFYLCASSPNRRQNTEAFFGQGTRLTVV.

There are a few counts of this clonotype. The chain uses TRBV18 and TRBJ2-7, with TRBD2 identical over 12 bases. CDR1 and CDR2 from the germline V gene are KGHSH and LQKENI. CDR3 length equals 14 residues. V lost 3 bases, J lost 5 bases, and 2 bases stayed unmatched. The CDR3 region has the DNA TGTGCCAGCTCACCGACTAGCGGGAGCCACGAGCAGTACTTC. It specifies CASSPTSGSHEQYF.

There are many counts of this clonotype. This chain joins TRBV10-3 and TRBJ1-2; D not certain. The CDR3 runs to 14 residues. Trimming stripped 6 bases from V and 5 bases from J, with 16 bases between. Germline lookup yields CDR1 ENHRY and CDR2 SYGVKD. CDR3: CAIRAATLWYGYTF. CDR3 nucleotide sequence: TGTGCCATCAGGGCGGCAACCCTATGGTATGGCTACACCTTC.

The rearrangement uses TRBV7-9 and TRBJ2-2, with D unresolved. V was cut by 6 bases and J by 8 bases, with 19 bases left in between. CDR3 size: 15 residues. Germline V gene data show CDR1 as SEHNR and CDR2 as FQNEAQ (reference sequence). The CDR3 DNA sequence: TGTGCCAGCAGTCCCGACATGGGCGCCTGGGGGGAGCTGTTTTTT. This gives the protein CASSPDMGAWGELFF.

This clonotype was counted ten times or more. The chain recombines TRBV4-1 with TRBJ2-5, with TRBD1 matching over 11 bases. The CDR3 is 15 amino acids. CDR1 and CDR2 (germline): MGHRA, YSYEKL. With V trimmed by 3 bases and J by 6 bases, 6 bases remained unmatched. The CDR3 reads CASSHPGQGAQTQYF. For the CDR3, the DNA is TGCGCCAGCAGCCACCCCGGACAGGGGGCACAGACCCAGTACTTC.

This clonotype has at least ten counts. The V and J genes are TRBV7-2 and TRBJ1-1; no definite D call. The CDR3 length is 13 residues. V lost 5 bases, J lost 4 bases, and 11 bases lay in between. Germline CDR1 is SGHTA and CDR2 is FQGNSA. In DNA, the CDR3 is TGTGCCAGCAGCCTATTCGAAAGCACTGAAGCTTTCTTT. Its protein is CASSLFESTEAFF.

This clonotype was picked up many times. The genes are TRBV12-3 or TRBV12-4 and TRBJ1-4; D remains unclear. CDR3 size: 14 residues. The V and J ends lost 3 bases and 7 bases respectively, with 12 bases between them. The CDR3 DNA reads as TGTGCCAGCAGTTTTGGTTTTCCTCCTGAAAAACTGTTTTTT. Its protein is CASSFGFPPEKLFF.

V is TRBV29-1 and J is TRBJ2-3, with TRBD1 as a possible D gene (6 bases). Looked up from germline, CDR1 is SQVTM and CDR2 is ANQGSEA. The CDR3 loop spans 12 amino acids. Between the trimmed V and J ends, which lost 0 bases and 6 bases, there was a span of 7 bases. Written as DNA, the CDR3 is TGCAGCGTTGAAGATCAGGGGGATACGCAGTATTTT. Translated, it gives CSVEDQGDTQYF.

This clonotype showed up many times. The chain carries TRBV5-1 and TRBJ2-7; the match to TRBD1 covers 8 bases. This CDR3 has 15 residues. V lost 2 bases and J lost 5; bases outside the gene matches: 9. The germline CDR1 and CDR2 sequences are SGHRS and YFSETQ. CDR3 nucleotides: TGCGCCAGCAGCTTAAAGGACAGGGAAGAGGACGAGCAGTACTTC. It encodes CASSLKDREEDEQYF.

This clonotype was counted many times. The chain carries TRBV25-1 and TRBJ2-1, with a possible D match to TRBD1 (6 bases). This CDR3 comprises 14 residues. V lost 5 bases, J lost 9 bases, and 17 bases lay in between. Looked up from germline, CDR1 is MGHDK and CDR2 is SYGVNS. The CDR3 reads CASSRDTSPSEQFF. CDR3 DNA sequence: TGTGCCAGCAGTAGGGACACCTCTCCGAGTGAGCAGTTCTTC. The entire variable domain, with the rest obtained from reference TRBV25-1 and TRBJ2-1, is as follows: EADIYQTPRYLVIGTGKKITLECSQTMGHDKMYWYQQDPGMELHLIHYSYGVNSTEKGDLSSESTVSRIRTEHFPLTLESARPSHTSQYLCASSRDTSPSEQFFGPGTRLTVL.